The T cell receptor (beta chain) under discussion was sequenced for a study of CD8+CD57+ T cells in acquired aplastic anemia. Patients included in sequencing had previously demonstrated CD8+CD57+ cell expansion by flow cytometry. J lost 6 bases, V lost 5 bases, and 7 bases had no gene match. The CDR3 extends over 15 amino acids. The germline gives CDR1 SGHTA, CDR2 FQGTGA. Using genomic DNA as the template, TCR beta VDJ and CDR3 profiling was carried out. TCRdb processed the reads anew with MiXCR; each CDR3 protein has one entry. There are around 200,000 distinct CDR3 sequences in the sample; 48% occur only once, and 9.7% lies in the top ten.

The sequencing input was sorted CD4+, CD8+, or CD8+CD57+ T cells (not recorded which) from PBMCs. The chain links TRBV7-3 to TRBJ2-1; the match to TRBD1 covers 10 bases. This receptor was obtained from a human donor with aplastic anemia. DNA for the CDR3: TGTGCCAGCAGCCTTAGACAGGGGGCGATCAATGAGCAGTTCTTC. Its protein product is CASSLRQGAINEQFF.